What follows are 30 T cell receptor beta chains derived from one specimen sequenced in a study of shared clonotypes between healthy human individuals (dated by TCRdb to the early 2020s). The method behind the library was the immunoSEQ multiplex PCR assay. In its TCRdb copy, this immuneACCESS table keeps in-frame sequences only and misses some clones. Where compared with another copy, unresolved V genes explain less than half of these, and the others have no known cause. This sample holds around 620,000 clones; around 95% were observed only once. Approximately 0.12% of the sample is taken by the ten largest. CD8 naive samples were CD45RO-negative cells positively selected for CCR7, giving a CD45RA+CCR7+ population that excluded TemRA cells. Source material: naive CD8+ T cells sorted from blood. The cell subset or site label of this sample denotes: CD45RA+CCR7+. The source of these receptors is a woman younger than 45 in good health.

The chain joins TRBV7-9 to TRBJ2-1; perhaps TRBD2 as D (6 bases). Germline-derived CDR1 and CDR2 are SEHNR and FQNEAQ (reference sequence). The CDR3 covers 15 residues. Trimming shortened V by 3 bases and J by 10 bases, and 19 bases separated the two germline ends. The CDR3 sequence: CASSFSSAQVGEQFF. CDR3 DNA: TGTGCCAGCAGCTTTTCTAGCGCCCAGGTGGGGGAGCAGTTCTTC.

In DNA form, the CDR3 reads TGTGCCAGCAGTTTATCGACGTGGCGGGAGGGGTCCTACGAGCAGTACTTC. It specifies CASSLSTWREGSYEQYF. This chain joins TRBV27 and TRBJ2-7; 9 nucleotides align to TRBD2. The CDR3 has 17 residues. Germline V gene data show CDR1 as MNHEY and CDR2 as SMNVEV (reference sequence). J was trimmed by 1 base and V by 0 bases; bases with no gene match: 7.

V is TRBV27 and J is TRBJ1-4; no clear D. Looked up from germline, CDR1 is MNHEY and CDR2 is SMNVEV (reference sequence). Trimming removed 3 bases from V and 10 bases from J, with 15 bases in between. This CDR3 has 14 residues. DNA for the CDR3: TGTGCCAGCAGTTTCAGTAGTCCTAGTCGAAAACTGTTTTTT. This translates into CASSFSSPSRKLFF.

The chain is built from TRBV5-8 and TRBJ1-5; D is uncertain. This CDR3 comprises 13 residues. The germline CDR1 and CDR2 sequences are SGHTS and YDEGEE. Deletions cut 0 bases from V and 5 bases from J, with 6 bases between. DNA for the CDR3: TGTGCCAGCAGCTTGGGCCCGCATCAGCCCCAGCATTTT. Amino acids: CASSLGPHQPQHF. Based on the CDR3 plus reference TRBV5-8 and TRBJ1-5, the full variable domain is EAGVTQSPTHLIKTRGQQATLRCSPISGHTSVYWYQQALGLGLQFLLWYDEGEERNRGNFPPRFSGRQFPNYSSELNVNALELEDSALYLCASSLGPHQPQHFGDGTRLSIL.

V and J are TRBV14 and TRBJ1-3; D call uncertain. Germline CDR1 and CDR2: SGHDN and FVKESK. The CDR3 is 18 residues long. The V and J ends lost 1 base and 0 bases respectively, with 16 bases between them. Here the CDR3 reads CASSQGFQKLLSGNTIYF. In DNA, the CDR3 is TGTGCCAGCAGCCAAGGATTTCAGAAGCTACTCTCTGGAAACACCATATATTTT.

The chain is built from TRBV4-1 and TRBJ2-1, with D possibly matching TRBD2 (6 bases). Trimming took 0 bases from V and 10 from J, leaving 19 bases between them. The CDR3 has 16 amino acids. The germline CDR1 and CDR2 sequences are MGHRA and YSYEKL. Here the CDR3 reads CASSQDHGGSSGEQFF. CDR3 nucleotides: TGCGCCAGCAGCCAAGATCATGGGGGGAGCTCCGGGGAGCAGTTCTTC.

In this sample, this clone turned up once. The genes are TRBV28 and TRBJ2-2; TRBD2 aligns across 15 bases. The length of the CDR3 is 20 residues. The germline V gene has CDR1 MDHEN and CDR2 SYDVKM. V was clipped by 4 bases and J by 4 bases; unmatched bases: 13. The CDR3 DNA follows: TGTGCCAGCAGTTGGGGACTAGCGGGAGGTGCCGGTCGAAGCACCGGGGAGCTGTTTTTT. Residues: CASSWGLAGGAGRSTGELFF. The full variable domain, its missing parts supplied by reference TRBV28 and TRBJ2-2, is DVKVTQSSRYLVKRTGEKVFLECVQDMDHENMFWYRQDPGLGLRLIYFSYDVKMKEKGDIPEGYSVSREKKERFSLILESASTNQTSMYLCASSWGLAGGAGRSTGELFFGEGSRLTVL.

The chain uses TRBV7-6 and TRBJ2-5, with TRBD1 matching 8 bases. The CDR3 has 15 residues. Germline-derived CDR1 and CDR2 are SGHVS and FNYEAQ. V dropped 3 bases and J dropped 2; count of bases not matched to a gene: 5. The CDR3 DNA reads TGTGCCAGCAGCTTCGGACAGGGTGTACAAGAGACCCAGTACTTC. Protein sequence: CASSFGQGVQETQYF.

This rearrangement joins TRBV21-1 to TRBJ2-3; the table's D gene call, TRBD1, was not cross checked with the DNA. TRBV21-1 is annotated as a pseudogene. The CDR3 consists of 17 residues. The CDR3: CASSRRATGGSGDTQYF. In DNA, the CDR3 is TGTGCCAGCAGCAGGAGGGCGACAGGGGGCTCGGGAGATACGCAGTATTTT.

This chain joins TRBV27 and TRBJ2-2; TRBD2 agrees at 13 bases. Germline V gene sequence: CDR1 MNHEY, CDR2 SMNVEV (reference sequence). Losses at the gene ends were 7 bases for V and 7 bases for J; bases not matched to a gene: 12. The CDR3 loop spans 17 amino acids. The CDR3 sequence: CASTQSLAGGPGGELFF. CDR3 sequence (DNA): TGTGCCAGCACCCAATCACTAGCGGGAGGGCCGGGCGGGGAGCTGTTTTTT.

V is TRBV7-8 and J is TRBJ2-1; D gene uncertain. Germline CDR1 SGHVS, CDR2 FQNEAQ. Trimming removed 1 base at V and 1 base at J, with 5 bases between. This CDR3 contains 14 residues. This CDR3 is CASSLDASYNEQFF. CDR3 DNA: TGTGCCAGCAGCTTAGATGCGTCCTACAATGAGCAGTTCTTC.

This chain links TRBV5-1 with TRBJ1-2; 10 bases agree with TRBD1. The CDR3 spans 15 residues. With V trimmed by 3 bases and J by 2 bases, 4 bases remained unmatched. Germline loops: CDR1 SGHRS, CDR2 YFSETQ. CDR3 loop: CASSSQDRGNYGYTF. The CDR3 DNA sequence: TGCGCCAGCAGCTCCCAGGACAGGGGGAACTATGGCTACACCTTC.

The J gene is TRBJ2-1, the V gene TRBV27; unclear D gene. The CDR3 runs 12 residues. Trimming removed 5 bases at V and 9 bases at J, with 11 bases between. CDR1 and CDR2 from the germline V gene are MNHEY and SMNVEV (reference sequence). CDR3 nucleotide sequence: TGTGCCAGCAGTCTCATATTGGGTGAGCAGTTCTTC. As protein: CASSLILGEQFF.

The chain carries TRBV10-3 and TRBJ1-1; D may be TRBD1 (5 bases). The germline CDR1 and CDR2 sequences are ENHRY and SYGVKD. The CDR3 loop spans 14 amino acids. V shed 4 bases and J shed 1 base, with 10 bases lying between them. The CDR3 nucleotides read TGTGCCATCAGTGTTCAGGGCTCGAACACTGAAGCTTTCTTT. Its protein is CAISVQGSNTEAFF.

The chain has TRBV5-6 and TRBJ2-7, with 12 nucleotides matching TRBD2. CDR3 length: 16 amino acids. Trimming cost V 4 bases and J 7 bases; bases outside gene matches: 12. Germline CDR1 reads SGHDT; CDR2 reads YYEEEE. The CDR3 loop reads CASSPETSGRKVEQYF. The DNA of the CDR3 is TGTGCCAGCAGCCCAGAGACTAGCGGGAGAAAAGTTGAGCAGTACTTC. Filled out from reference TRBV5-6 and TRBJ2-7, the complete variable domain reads DAGVTQSPTHLIKTRGQQVTLRCSPKSGHDTVSWYQQALGQGPQFIFQYYEEEERQRGNFPDRFSGHQFPNYSSELNVNALLLGDSALYLCASSPETSGRKVEQYFGPGTRLTVT.

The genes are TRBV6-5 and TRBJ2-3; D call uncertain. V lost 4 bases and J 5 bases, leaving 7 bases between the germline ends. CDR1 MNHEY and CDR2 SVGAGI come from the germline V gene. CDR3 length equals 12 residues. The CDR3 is CASSSLEDTQYF. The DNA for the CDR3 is TGTGCCAGCAGTTCACTCGAAGATACGCAGTATTTT.

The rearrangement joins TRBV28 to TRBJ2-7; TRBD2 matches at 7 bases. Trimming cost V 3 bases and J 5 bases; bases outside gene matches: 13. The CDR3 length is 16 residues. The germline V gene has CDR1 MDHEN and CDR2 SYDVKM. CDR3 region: CASSFLVGGPEDEQYF. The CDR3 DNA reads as TGTGCCAGCAGTTTCTTAGTGGGAGGGCCCGAGGACGAGCAGTACTTC.

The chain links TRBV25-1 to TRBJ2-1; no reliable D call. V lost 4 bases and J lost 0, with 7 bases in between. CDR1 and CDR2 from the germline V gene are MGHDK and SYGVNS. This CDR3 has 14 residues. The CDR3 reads CASSADVSYNEQFF. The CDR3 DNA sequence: TGTGCCAGCAGTGCGGACGTCTCCTACAATGAGCAGTTCTTC.

The CDR3 bases are TGTGCCAGCAGCCATCGAGCGGTCGCCTCATCTGGAAACACCATATATTTT. Translated, it gives CASSHRAVASSGNTIYF. This chain joins TRBV28 and TRBJ1-3; D is ambiguous. Germline values: CDR1 MDHEN, CDR2 SYDVKM. Deletions cut 6 bases from V and 1 base from J, with 19 bases between. The CDR3 length is 17 residues.

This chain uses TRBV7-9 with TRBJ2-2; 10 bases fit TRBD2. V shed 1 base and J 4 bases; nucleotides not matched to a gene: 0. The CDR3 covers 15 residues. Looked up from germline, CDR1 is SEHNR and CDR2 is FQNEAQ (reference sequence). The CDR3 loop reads CASSLVAGGTGELFF. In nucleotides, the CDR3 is TGTGCCAGCAGCTTAGTAGCGGGAGGCACCGGGGAGCTGTTTTTT. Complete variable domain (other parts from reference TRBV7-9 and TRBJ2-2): DTGVSQNPRHKITKRGQNVTFRCDPISEHNRLYWYRQTLGQGPEFLTYFQNEAQLEKSRLLSDRFSAERPKGSFSTLEIQRTEQGDSAMYLCASSLVAGGTGELFFGEGSRLTVL.

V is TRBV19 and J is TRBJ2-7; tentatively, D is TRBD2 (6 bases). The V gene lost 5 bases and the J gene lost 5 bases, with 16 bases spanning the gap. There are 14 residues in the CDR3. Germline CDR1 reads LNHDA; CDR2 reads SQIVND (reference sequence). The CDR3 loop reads CASSFPGREDEQYF. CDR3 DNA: TGTGCCAGTAGTTTCCCGGGCAGGGAGGACGAGCAGTACTTC.

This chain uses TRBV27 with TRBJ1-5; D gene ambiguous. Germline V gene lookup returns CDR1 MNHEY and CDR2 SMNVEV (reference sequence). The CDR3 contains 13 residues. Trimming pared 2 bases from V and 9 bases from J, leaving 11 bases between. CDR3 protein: CASSLGQNGPQHF. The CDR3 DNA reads TGTGCCAGCAGTTTAGGGCAAAATGGGCCCCAGCATTTT.

The CDR3 here is CAPFTDTQYF. CDR3 nucleotides: TGTGCCCCGTTCACAGATACGCAGTATTTT. The chain links TRBV30 to TRBJ2-3, with D uncertain. Germline CDR1 is GTSNPN and CDR2 is SVGIG (reference sequence). V gave up 8 bases and J gave up 2 bases, with 5 bases separating them. This CDR3 comprises 10 residues.

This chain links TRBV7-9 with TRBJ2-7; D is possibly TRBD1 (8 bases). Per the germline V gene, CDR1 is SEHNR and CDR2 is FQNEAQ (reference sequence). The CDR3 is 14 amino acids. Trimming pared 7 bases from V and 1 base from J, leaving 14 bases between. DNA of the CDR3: TGTGCCAGCACCCACAGGGGGGGGTCCTACGAGCAGTACTTC. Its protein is CASTHRGGSYEQYF.

The CDR3 spells CASSQVGTSGIYEQYF. The CDR3 DNA reads as TGTGCCAGCAGCCAAGTTGGGACTAGCGGGATTTACGAGCAGTACTTC. The gene calls are TRBV14 and TRBJ2-7, with 13 bases identical to TRBD2. V was clipped by 1 base and J by 4 bases; unmatched bases: 4. The CDR3 sequence is 16 residues long. Germline-derived CDR1 and CDR2 are SGHDN and FVKESK.

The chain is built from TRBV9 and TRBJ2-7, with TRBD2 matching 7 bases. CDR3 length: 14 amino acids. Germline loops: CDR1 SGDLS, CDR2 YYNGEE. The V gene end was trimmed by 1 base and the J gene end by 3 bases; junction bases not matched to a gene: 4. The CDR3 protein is CASSVSGDGYEQYF. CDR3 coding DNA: TGTGCCAGCAGCGTAAGCGGGGACGGCTACGAGCAGTACTTC. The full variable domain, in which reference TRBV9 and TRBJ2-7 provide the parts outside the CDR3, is DSGVTQTPKHLITATGQRVTLRCSPRSGDLSVYWYQQSLDQGLQFLIQYYNGEERAKGNILERFSAQQFPDLHSELNLSSLELGDSALYFCASSVSGDGYEQYFGPGTRLTVT.

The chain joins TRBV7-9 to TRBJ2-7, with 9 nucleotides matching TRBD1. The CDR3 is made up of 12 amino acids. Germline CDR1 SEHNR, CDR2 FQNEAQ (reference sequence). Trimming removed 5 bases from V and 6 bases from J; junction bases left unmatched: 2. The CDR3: CASSQDRGEQYF. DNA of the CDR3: TGTGCCAGCAGCCAGGACAGGGGCGAGCAGTACTTC.

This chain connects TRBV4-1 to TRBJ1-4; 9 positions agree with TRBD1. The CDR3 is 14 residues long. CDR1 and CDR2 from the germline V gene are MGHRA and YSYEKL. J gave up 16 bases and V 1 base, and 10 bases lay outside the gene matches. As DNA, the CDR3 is TGCGCCAGCAGCCAAGCCATTGAGGGACAGGGAAGGTTTTTT. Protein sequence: CASSQAIEGQGRFF.

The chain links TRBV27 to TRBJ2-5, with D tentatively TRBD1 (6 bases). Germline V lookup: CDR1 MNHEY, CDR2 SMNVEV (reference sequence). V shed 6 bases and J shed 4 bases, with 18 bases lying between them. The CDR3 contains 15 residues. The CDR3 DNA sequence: TGTGCCAGCAGCGGGGACATCTTTGCTCGAGAGACCCAGTACTTC. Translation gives CASSGDIFARETQYF.

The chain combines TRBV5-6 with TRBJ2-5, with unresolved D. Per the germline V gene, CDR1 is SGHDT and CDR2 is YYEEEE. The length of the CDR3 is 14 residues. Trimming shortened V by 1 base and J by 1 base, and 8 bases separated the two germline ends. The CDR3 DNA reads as TGTGCCAGCAGCTTGCGCGGTGGCCAAGAGACCCAGTACTTC. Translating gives CASSLRGGQETQYF. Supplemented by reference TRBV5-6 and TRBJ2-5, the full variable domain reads DAGVTQSPTHLIKTRGQQVTLRCSPKSGHDTVSWYQQALGQGPQFIFQYYEEEERQRGNFPDRFSGHQFPNYSSELNVNALLLGDSALYLCASSLRGGQETQYFGPGTRLLVL.